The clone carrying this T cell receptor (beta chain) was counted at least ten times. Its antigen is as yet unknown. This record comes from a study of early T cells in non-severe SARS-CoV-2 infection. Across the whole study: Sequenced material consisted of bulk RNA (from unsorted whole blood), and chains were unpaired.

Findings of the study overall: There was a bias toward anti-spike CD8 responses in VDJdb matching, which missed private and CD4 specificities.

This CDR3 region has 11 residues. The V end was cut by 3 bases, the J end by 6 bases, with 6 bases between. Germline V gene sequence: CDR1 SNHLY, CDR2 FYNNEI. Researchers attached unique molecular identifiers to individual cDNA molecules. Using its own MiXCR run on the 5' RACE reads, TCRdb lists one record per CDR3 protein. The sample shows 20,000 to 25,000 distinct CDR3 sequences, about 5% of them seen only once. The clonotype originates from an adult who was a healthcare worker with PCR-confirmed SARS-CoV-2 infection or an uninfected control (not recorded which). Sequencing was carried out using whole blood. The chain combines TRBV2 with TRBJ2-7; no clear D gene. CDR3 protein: CASSELSEQYF. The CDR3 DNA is TGTGCCAGCAGTGAGCTTTCCGAGCAGTACTTC.